Listed below are T cell receptor beta chains from one sample, sequenced in a study of identical twins. Via MiXCR, TCRdb re-called the 5' RACE reads, giving one row per CDR3 protein. The sample has around 250,000 distinct CDR3 sequences, 9.5% to 15% seen once; the top ten hold about 3.9%. The data were also submitted as part of a second study, on yellow fever vaccine responses in identical twins.

Specimen: memory (CD45RO+) T cells sorted from blood. The source is a woman under 30 in good health. The CDR3 runs from the conserved cysteine through the conserved F or W. Each record gives: clone size, J gene, V gene, D gene, CDR3 DNA, CDR3 protein. A D gene is named only where the DNA matches it firmly. Expanded clones are given a class, and other clones once, few, many or no size at all.

clone size: few; J gene: TRBJ1-2; V gene: TRBV6-1; D gene: TRBD1; CDR3 DNA: TGTGCCAGCGGGGACAGGGGCTCCAACTATGGCTACACCTTC; CDR3 protein: CASGDRGSNYGYTF
clone size: few; J gene: TRBJ2-1; V gene: TRBV7-9; D gene: TRBD2; CDR3 DNA: TGTGCCAGCAGCTTCGGGACTAGCGGGGGGGTTGCAAATGAGCAGTTCTTC; CDR3 protein: CASSFGTSGGVANEQFF
clone size: NA; J gene: TRBJ2-2; V gene: TRBV12-3/TRBV12-4; D gene: NA; CDR3 DNA: TGTGCCAGGGTGGGCGTACGTACCGGGGAGCTGTTTTTT; CDR3 protein: CARVGVRTGELFF
clone size: many; J gene: TRBJ2-7; V gene: TRBV12-3/TRBV12-4; D gene: TRBD1; CDR3 DNA: TGTGCCAGCAGTTTCCAGGGGGCAAGGGAGCAGTACTTC; CDR3 protein: CASSFQGAREQYF
clone size: NA; J gene: TRBJ2-7; V gene: TRBV18; D gene: NA; CDR3 DNA: TGTGCCAGCTCACCTGGGGCACGCTCCTACGAGCAGTACTTC; CDR3 protein: CASSPGARSYEQYF
clone size: few; J gene: TRBJ2-3; V gene: TRBV28; D gene: TRBD2; CDR3 DNA: TGTGCCAGCAGCCCCCGAGGAGCGGGGGGGCCCGGTACGCAGTATTTT; CDR3 protein: CASSPRGAGGPGTQYF
clone size: many; J gene: TRBJ1-5; V gene: TRBV10-3; D gene: NA; CDR3 DNA: TGTGCCATCAGTGAGCGAGAGGATCAGCCCCAGCATTTT; CDR3 protein: CAISEREDQPQHF
clone size: few; J gene: TRBJ1-5; V gene: TRBV4-1; D gene: TRBD1; CDR3 DNA: TGCGCCAGCAGCCCACAGACAGGGGGTTTTCAGCCCCAGCATTTT; CDR3 protein: CASSPQTGGFQPQHF
clone size: few; J gene: TRBJ1-1; V gene: TRBV20-1; D gene: NA; CDR3 DNA: TGCAGTGCTAAGGGACATAGGAACACTGAAGCTTTCTTT; CDR3 protein: CSAKGHRNTEAFF
clone size: many; J gene: TRBJ2-7; V gene: TRBV6-2/TRBV6-3; D gene: NA; CDR3 DNA: TGTGCCAGCAGCCCATTACTAGCCGTCTCCTACGAGCAGTACTTC; CDR3 protein: CASSPLLAVSYEQYF
clone size: many; J gene: TRBJ2-7; V gene: TRBV20-1; D gene: NA; CDR3 DNA: TGCAGTGCTCCCTCGGGTGTCTCCGAGCAGTACTTC; CDR3 protein: CSAPSGVSEQYF
clone size: few; J gene: TRBJ2-2; V gene: TRBV4-1; D gene: TRBD1; CDR3 DNA: TGCGCCAGCAGTTCTGGACAGGGGGCGGGCACCGGGGAGCTGTTTTTT; CDR3 protein: CASSSGQGAGTGELFF
clone size: few; J gene: TRBJ1-4; V gene: TRBV4-3; D gene: NA; CDR3 DNA: TGCGCCAGCAGCCAAGATACAAAAAAACTGTTTTTT; CDR3 protein: CASSQDTKKLFF
clone size: few; J gene: TRBJ2-3; V gene: TRBV29-1; D gene: NA; CDR3 DNA: TGCAGCGCTGGAGGGGTTGCGGGCGTCCGCACAGATACGCAGTATTTT; CDR3 protein: CSAGGVAGVRTDTQYF
clone size: many; J gene: TRBJ2-2; V gene: TRBV4-2; D gene: TRBD1; CDR3 DNA: TGTGCCAGCAGCCAAGATAACAGGGGGAAGAACACCGGGGAGCTGTTTTTT; CDR3 protein: CASSQDNRGKNTGELFF
clone size: NA; J gene: TRBJ2-3; V gene: TRBV11-2; D gene: NA; CDR3 DNA: TGTGCCTCTCAACGCGGGGACCACACAGATACGCAGTATTTT; CDR3 protein: CASQRGDHTDTQYF
clone size: few; J gene: TRBJ2-3; V gene: TRBV7-9; D gene: NA; CDR3 DNA: TGTGCCAGCAGCCATCCGGACGCACTGGGGCGGGATACGCAGTATTTT; CDR3 protein: CASSHPDALGRDTQYF
clone size: few; J gene: TRBJ2-1; V gene: TRBV12-3/TRBV12-4; D gene: TRBD2; CDR3 DNA: TGTGCCAGCAGCCCAACTGGACTAGCGGGGGGGCACGGTGAGCAGTTCTTC; CDR3 protein: CASSPTGLAGGHGEQFF
clone size: many; J gene: TRBJ2-3; V gene: TRBV7-9; D gene: TRBD2; CDR3 DNA: TGTGCCAGCAGCCCCTGGACTAGCCTGGGGACAGATACGCAGTATTTT; CDR3 protein: CASSPWTSLGTDTQYF